This entry concerns a single T cell receptor (beta chain). Antigen unknown. This record belongs to a study of T cell repertoires in cytomegalovirus infection. About the study: Well-studied HLA-B-restricted epitopes and recently identified HLA-C-restricted epitopes of CMV were both used in the study. Indications came from public TCR beta signatures; they pointed to CMV infection and to a matching HLA type.

Whole-study findings and limits: The ex vivo response was dominated by HLA-C-restricted CMV-specific TCR beta clonotypes. Cumulative public TCR beta family frequency identified CMV carriers with the relevant HLA.

Germline assignment: CDR1 MNHNY and CDR2 SVGAGI (reference sequence). With 2 bases removed from V and 6 bases from J, the gap between germline ends came to 7 bases. The length of the CDR3 is 13 residues. TCRdb redid the calling of the reads with MiXCR, one entry per CDR3 protein. The sample gives a few hundred thousand distinct CDR3 sequences, approximately 46% of which show up once; roughly two fifths is in the top ten. The sample consisted of cultured PBMCs, taken from culture after CMV antigen stimulation. The clonotype originates from a human donor in good health (CMV status not recorded). Some clones in this sample may be carry-over from other donors' samples. The gene calls are TRBV6-6 and TRBJ1-4; no reliable D call. CDR3 sequence reads: CASSYRGHEKLFF. The DNA for the CDR3 is TGTGCCAGCAGTTACCGGGGTCATGAAAAACTGTTTTTT.